Presented here are 10 T cell receptor beta chains from one specimen sequenced in a study of T cell responses to AZD1222 COVID-19 vaccine. Method: immunoSEQ multiplex PCR; TCRdb's copy keeps in-frame clones and lacks some. Of tens of thousands of clones in the sample, about 86% are singletons; the top ten hold 5.5% to 8%. This material consisted of peripheral blood, taken on day 0 of AZD1222 vaccination. The source of these receptors is an adult in good health.

The rearrangement uses TRBV6-4 and TRBJ1-2, with D possibly TRBD1 on 5 matching bases. CDR1 MRHNA and CDR2 SNTAGT come from the germline V gene. V was pared by 4 bases and J by 4 bases, with 13 bases between. The length of the CDR3 is 14 residues. CDR3 bases: TGTGCCAGCAGTGTGTCGGGGGGTGGCTATGGCTACACCTTC. This translates into CASSVSGGGYGYTF.

The count of this clone is one. The V call is TRBV2, the J call TRBJ1-1; no clear D gene. This CDR3 spans 11 amino acids. The V end was cut by 6 bases, the J end by 6 bases, with 8 bases between. Per the germline V gene, CDR1 is SNHLY and CDR2 is FYNNEI. CDR3 bases: TGTGCCAGCAGCCGGGAAGCTGAAGCTTTCTTT. Translated: CASSREAEAFF.

V usage is TRBV19 and J usage is TRBJ1-5, with 9 bases aligning to TRBD1. The CDR3 has 17 amino acids. CDR1 is LNHDA, CDR2 SQIVND, per germline (reference sequence). Trimming cost V 7 bases and J 1 base; bases outside gene matches: 11. The CDR3 sequence is CASNLPGDRASNQPQHF. CDR3 coding DNA: TGTGCCAGTAATCTTCCCGGGGACAGGGCGAGCAATCAGCCCCAGCATTTT.

The V gene is TRBV6-4, the J gene TRBJ2-2, with TRBD1 as a possible D gene (6 bases). The CDR3 is made up of 12 amino acids. The V gene lost 7 bases and the J gene lost 7 bases, with 10 bases spanning the gap. The germline V gene has CDR1 MRHNA and CDR2 SNTAGT. The CDR3 DNA reads TGTGCCAGCAACAGGGATGACGGGGAGCTGTTTTTT. It translates to CASNRDDGELFF.

This clone was recorded only once. V and J are TRBV5-1 and TRBJ2-5; 7 nucleotides line up with TRBD2. CDR1 and CDR2 (germline): SGHRS, YFSETQ. The CDR3 totals 15 residues. After removal of 4 bases from V and 1 base from J, the junction contained 7 bases not matched to a gene. The CDR3 region has the DNA TGCGCCAGCAGCCCTGGGGGGGACGGCCAAGAGACCCAGTACTTC. Residues: CASSPGGDGQETQYF.

This chain joins TRBV27 and TRBJ1-2, with 8 bases identical to TRBD1. V was clipped by 5 bases and J by 0 bases; unmatched bases: 11. This CDR3 has 17 amino acids. CDR1 MNHEY and CDR2 SMNVEV come from the germline V gene (reference sequence). This CDR3 is CASSILSGTGTNYGYTF. CDR3 nucleotide sequence: TGTGCCAGCAGTATTCTATCTGGGACAGGCACTAACTATGGCTACACCTTC.

This clone has a handful of counts. The chain couples TRBV5-6 to TRBJ2-3; D unresolved. Per germline, CDR1 SGHDT and CDR2 YYEEEE. The V end lost 4 bases, the J end lost 6 bases, and 18 bases lay between the germline ends. CDR3 length: 15 amino acids. CDR3 in DNA: TGTGCCAGCAGCACCAGGAGCGCGGTTGCCGATACGCAGTATTTT. Protein sequence: CASSTRSAVADTQYF.

The chain couples TRBV5-1 to TRBJ2-5; the match to TRBD2 covers 8 bases. Per germline, CDR1 SGHRS and CDR2 YFSETQ. With 4 bases clipped from V and 0 bases from J, the junction kept 2 bases outside the gene matches. The length of the CDR3 is 14 residues. CDR3: CASSREGHQETQYF. CDR3 nucleotides: TGCGCCAGCAGCCGGGAGGGGCACCAAGAGACCCAGTACTTC.

The J gene is TRBJ2-2, the V gene TRBV20-1, with 8 bases fitting TRBD2. The V gene's germline CDR1 is DFQATT and CDR2 SNEGSKA (reference sequence). Trimming cost V 3 bases and J 1 base; bases outside gene matches: 10. This CDR3 has 17 amino acids. The CDR3 region is CSASRREVVENTGELFF. As DNA, the CDR3 is TGCAGTGCTAGTCGGCGGGAGGTAGTAGAGAACACCGGGGAGCTGTTTTTT.

V usage is TRBV4-2 and J usage is TRBJ2-3; 8 positions agree with TRBD2. With V trimmed by 1 base and J by 1 base, 7 bases remained unmatched. This CDR3 is built from 17 residues. Germline CDR1 is LGHNA and CDR2 is YNFKEQ. CDR3 protein: CASSQVYSGDGTDTQYF. The DNA for the CDR3 is TGTGCCAGCAGCCAAGTTTATAGCGGGGACGGCACAGATACGCAGTATTTT.